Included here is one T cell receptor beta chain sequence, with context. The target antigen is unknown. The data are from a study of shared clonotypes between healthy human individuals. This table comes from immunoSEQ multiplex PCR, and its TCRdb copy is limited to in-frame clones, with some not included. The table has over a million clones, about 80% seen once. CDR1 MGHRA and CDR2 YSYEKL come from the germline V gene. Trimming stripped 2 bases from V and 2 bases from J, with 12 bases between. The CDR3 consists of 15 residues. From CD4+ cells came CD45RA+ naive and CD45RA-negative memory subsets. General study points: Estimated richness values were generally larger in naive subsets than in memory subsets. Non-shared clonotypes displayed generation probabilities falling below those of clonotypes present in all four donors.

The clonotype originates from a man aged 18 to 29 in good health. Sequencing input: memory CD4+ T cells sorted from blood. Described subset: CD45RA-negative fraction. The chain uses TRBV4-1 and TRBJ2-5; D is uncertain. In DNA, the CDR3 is TGCGCCAGCAGCCAATCGGGCAGTGGACAAGAGACCCAGTACTTC. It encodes CASSQSGSGQETQYF.